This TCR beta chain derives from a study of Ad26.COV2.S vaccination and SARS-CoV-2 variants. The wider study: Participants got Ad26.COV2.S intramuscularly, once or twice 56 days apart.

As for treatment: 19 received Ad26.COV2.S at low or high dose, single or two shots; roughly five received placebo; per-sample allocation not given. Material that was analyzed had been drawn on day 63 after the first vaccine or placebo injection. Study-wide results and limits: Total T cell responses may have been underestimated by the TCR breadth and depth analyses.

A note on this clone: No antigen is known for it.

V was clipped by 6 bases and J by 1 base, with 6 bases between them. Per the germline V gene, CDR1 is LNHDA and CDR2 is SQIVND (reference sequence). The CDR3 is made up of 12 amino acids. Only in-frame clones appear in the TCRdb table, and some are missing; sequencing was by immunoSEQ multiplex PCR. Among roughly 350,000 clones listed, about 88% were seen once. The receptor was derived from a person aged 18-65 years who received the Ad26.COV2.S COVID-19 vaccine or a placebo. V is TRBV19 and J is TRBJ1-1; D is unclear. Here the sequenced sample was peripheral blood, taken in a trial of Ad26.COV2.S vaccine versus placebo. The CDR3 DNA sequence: TGTGCCAGTAGCCTCAGGAACACTGAAGCTTTCTTT. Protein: CASSLRNTEAFF.